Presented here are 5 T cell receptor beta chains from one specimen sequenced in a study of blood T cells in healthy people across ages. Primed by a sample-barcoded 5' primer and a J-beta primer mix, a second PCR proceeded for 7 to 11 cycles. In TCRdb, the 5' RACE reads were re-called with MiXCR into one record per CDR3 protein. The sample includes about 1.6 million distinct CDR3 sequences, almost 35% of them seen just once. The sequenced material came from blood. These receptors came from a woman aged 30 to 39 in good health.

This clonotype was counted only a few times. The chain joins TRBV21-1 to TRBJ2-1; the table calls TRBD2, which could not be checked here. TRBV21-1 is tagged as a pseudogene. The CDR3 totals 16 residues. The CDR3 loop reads CASSKASERRYNEQFF. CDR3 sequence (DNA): TGTGCCAGCAGCAAAGCAAGCGAGCGGAGATACAATGAGCAGTTCTTC.

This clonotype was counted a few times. This CDR3 is CAGGGKEETQYF. CDR3 sequence (DNA): TGTGCCGGAGGGGGCAAAGAAGAGACCCAGTACTTC. The rearrangement links TRBV7-9 to TRBJ2-5, with D possibly matching TRBD1 (7 bases). Trimming left V 11 bases short and J 3 bases short, with 13 bases between. This CDR3 has 12 amino acids. CDR1 SEHNR and CDR2 FQNEAQ come from the germline V gene (reference sequence).

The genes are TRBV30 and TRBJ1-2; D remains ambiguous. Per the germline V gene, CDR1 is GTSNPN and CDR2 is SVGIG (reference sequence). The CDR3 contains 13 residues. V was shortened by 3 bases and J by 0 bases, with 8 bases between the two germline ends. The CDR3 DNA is TGTGCCTGGAGCCCTATTACTAACTATGGCTACACCTTC. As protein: CAWSPITNYGYTF.

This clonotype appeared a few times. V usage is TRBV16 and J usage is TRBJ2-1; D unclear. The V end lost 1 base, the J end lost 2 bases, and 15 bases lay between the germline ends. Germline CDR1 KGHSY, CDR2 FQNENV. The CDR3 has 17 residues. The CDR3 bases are TGTGCCAGCAGCCAATATGAGCGAAGCGAGGCCTACAATGAGCAGTTCTTC. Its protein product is CASSQYERSEAYNEQFF.

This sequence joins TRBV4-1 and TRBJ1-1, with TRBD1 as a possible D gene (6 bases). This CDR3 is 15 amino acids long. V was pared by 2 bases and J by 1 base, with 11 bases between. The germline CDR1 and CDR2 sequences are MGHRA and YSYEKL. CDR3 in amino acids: CASSQMGGTNTEAFF. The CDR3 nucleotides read TGCGCCAGCAGCCAAATGGGGGGCACGAACACTGAAGCTTTCTTT.